The 7 T cell receptor beta chains below all came from one sample that was sequenced in a study of T cells in Graves' hyperthyroidism and ophthalmopathy. TCR beta CDR3 sequences were amplified from RNA transcripts. HTBI primers were employed in a first-round RT-PCR of the TCR CDR3. TCRdb redid the calling of the multiplex PCR reads with MiXCR, one entry per CDR3 protein. The data show 600,000 to 850,000 distinct CDR3 sequences, roughly a sixth seen once. Sample: blood. Receptors were obtained from a woman aged 50 to 60 with Graves' hyperthyroidism that later progressed to Graves' ophthalmopathy.

The J gene is TRBJ2-2, the V gene TRBV7-9; no clear D gene. This CDR3 has 17 residues. The V end lost 1 base, the J end lost 2 bases, and 14 bases lay between the germline ends. From germline, CDR1 is SEHNR and CDR2 FQNEAQ (reference sequence). CDR3 sequence: CASSLVARMNNTGELFF. CDR3 DNA: TGTGCCAGCAGCTTAGTGGCCCGAATGAATAACACCGGGGAGCTGTTTTTT.

This clonotype was recorded at least ten times. The genes are TRBV4-1 and TRBJ2-7, with a weak D call TRBD1 (5 bases). The CDR3 runs 14 residues. Per the germline V gene, CDR1 is MGHRA and CDR2 is YSYEKL. V dropped 1 base and J dropped 2 bases, with 9 bases sitting between them. The CDR3 protein is CASSQGGHPYEQYF. The CDR3 DNA reads TGCGCCAGCAGCCAAGGTGGACACCCCTACGAGCAGTACTTC.

This clonotype was observed many times. CDR3 sequence (DNA): TGTGCCAGCAGCTTTGGGACAGGGGACTACGAGCAGTACTTC. It is translated as CASSFGTGDYEQYF. The rearrangement joins TRBV7-9 to TRBJ2-7; 10 nucleotides match TRBD1. The germline V gene encodes CDR1 SEHNR and CDR2 FQNEAQ (reference sequence). Trimming took 3 bases from V and 3 from J; bases not matched to a gene: 2. This CDR3 spans 14 amino acids.

This clonotype was seen ten or more times. The rearrangement joins TRBV7-9 to TRBJ1-6, with D unresolved. The CDR3 has 12 residues. Germline V gives CDR1 SEHNR, CDR2 FQNEAQ (reference sequence). V shed 5 bases and J shed 5 bases, with 4 bases lying between them. CDR3 bases: TGTGCCAGCAGCGTAGATAATTCACCCCTCCACTTT. This translates into CASSVDNSPLHF.

This clonotype was seen more than once but under ten times. The chain links TRBV6-2 or TRBV6-3 to TRBJ1-2, with 8 bases fitting TRBD1. The CDR3 contains 13 residues. The germline gives CDR1 MNHEY, CDR2 SVGEGT. V lost 8 bases, J lost 5 bases, and 7 bases stayed unmatched. CDR3 residues: CASQERQGYGYTF. The CDR3 DNA reads as TGTGCCAGCCAAGAGAGACAGGGGTATGGCTACACCTTC.

With regard to this clonotype: With a much larger clone just one base away, this may be a read error. The CDR3 does not close with the conserved phenylalanine or tryptophan, likely indicating a read error. The chain couples TRBV7-9 to TRBJ2-3, with D possibly being TRBD2 (6 bases). The germline V gene has CDR1 SEHNR and CDR2 FQNEAQ (reference sequence). The V and J ends lost 7 bases and 0 bases respectively, with 14 bases between them. The CDR3 sequence is 15 residues long. DNA for the CDR3: TGTGCCAGCAAAGGCCAGCGGGCTAGCACAGATACGCAGTATTCT. Translating gives CASKGQRASTDTQYS.

CDR3 region: CATSRVRVVMAGYTF. The CDR3 region has the DNA TGTGCCACCAGCAGAGTCCGGGTGGTGATGGCTGGCTACACCTTC. This chain links TRBV15 with TRBJ1-2; no definite D call. Trimming pared 1 base from V and 7 bases from J, leaving 16 bases between. The CDR3 is 15 residues long. Germline V gene lookup returns CDR1 LNHNV and CDR2 YYDKDF (reference sequence).